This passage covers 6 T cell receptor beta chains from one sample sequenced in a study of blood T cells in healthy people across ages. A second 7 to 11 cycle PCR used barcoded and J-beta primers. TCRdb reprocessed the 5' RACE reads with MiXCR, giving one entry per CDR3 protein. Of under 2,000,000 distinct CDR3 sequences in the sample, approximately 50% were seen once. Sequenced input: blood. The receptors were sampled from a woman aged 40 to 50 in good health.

CDR3 sequence (DNA): TGTGCCACCCGAGGGAGGGGATTTGCAGATACGCAGTATTTT. The encoded protein is CATRGRGFADTQYF. The chain joins TRBV24-1 to TRBJ2-3; 7 bases align to TRBD2. This CDR3 has 14 amino acids. Germline V gene data show CDR1 as KGHDR and CDR2 as SFDVKD. J gave up 4 bases and V 9 bases, and 9 bases lay outside the gene matches.

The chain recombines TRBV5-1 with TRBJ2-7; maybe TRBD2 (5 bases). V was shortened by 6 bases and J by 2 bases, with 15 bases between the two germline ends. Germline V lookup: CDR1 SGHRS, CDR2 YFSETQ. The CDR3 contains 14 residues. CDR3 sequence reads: CASKSGRGPYEQYF. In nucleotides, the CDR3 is TGCGCCAGCAAATCGGGGAGAGGGCCCTACGAGCAGTACTTC.

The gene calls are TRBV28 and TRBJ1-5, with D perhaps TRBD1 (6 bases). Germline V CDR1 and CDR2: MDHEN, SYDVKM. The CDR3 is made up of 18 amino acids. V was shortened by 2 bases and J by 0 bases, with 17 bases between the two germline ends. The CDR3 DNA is TGTGCCAGCAGTTTAGACAGGTCTACCCCCTATAGCAATCAGCCCCAGCATTTT. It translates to CASSLDRSTPYSNQPQHF.

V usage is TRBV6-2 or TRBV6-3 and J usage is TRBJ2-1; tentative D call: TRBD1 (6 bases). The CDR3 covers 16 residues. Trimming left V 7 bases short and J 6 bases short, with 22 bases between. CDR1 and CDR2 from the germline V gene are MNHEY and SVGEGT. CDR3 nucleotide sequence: TGTGCCAGCATTGCCAGGGGAAGGATAGGAGTCAATGAGCAGTTCTTC. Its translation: CASIARGRIGVNEQFF.

Here the CDR3 reads CASSFTGIETQYF. The CDR3 DNA is TGTGCCAGCAGCTTTACAGGGATAGAGACCCAGTACTTC. This chain uses TRBV7-2 with TRBJ2-5, with D possibly being TRBD1 (6 bases). The CDR3 contains 13 residues. Germline values: CDR1 SGHTA, CDR2 FQGNSA. With 3 bases removed from V and 4 bases from J, the gap between germline ends came to 9 bases.

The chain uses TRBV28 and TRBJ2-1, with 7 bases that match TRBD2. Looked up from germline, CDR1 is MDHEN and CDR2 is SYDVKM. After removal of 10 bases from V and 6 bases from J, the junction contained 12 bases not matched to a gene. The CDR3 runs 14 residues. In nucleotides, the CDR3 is TGTGCCACCTTCACGGGGGGAACTGGCAATGAGCAGTTCTTC. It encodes CATFTGGTGNEQFF.